A single sample is the source of the 27 T cell receptor beta chains below, sequenced in a study of human T cells and chemical hapten exposure. Specified time point: pre-sensitization, week 0. Sample treatment: therapeutic diphenylcyclopropenone sensitization with weekly scalp DPC. A single record per CDR3 protein comes from TCRdb applying MiXCR to the RACE reads. This sample yields 380,000 or so distinct CDR3 sequences, of which approximately 5% are seen a single time; approximately 8.2% belongs to the top ten. This specimen consisted of whole blood, obtained in connection with sensitization to the hapten diphenylcyclopropenone (DPC). These receptors all stem from a woman between 18 and 30 years old with alopecia areata. Some clones in this sample may be carry-over from other donors' samples.

This clonotype was counted a few times. V usage is TRBV6-5 and J usage is TRBJ2-7; perhaps TRBD1 as D (6 bases). The V end was cut by 8 bases, the J end by 4 bases, with 21 bases between. Germline V CDR1 and CDR2: MNHEY, SVGAGI. The length of the CDR3 is 15 residues. The CDR3 sequence is CASARRLGAKYEQYF. CDR3 DNA sequence: TGTGCCAGCGCGCGCCGATTGGGGGCGAAATACGAGCAGTACTTC.

Remarks on this clonotype: A much larger clone sits a single nucleotide away, making a read error possible. The V gene is TRBV7-2, the J gene TRBJ1-4; no clear D gene. The germline gives CDR1 SGHTA, CDR2 FQGNSA. V lost 5 bases to trimming and J lost 12 bases, with 19 bases between them. This CDR3 has 14 amino acids. CDR3 DNA sequence: TGTGCCAGCAGCACGGGCCCCGACCAGGAAGAACTGTTTTTT. Protein product: CASSTGPDQEELFF.

This clonotype was recorded a few times. As DNA, the CDR3 is TGTGCCAGCAGAATGACAGACCGGTACGATGGCTACACCTTC. This translates into CASRMTDRYDGYTF. The J gene is TRBJ1-2, the V gene TRBV7-9, with D possibly being TRBD1 (5 bases). The CDR3 is 14 residues long. V shed 6 bases and J shed 6 bases, with 17 bases lying between them. The germline gives CDR1 SEHNR, CDR2 FQNEAQ (reference sequence). Combining the CDR3 with reference TRBV7-9 and TRBJ1-2 gives the whole variable domain DTGVSQNPRHKITKRGQNVTFRCDPISEHNRLYWYRQTLGQGPEFLTYFQNEAQLEKSRLLSDRFSAERPKGSFSTLEIQRTEQGDSAMYLCASRMTDRYDGYTFGSGTRLTVV.

This clonotype has just a few counts. This rearrangement joins TRBV7-3 to TRBJ1-5, with D maybe TRBD1 (6 bases). Looked up from germline, CDR1 is SGHTA and CDR2 is FQGTGA. This CDR3 has 16 amino acids. Trimming pared 0 bases from V and 2 bases from J, leaving 11 bases between. The CDR3 here is CASSLTRRGGNQPQHF. The CDR3 bases are TGTGCCAGCAGCTTAACCCGGAGGGGGGGCAATCAGCCCCAGCATTTT.

The table lists this clonotype with many counts. The chain combines TRBV5-6 with TRBJ2-7, with D maybe TRBD1 (6 bases). CDR3 size: 14 residues. Trimming shortened V by 3 bases and J by 2 bases, and 12 bases separated the two germline ends. Germline V gene sequence: CDR1 SGHDT, CDR2 YYEEEE. CDR3: CASSSRDMPYEQYF. The CDR3, as DNA: TGTGCCAGCAGCTCCCGGGACATGCCCTACGAGCAGTACTTC.

This clonotype was seen ten or more times. V gene TRBV7-2 combines with J gene TRBJ2-2; D gene ambiguous. Trimming pared 2 bases from V and 2 bases from J, leaving 9 bases between. This CDR3 has 15 residues. The germline V gene has CDR1 SGHTA and CDR2 FQGNSA. The CDR3 DNA sequence: TGTGCCAGCAGCTTACTGGGTTACAACACCGGGGAGCTGTTTTTT. This translates into CASSLLGYNTGELFF. Based on the CDR3 plus reference TRBV7-2 and TRBJ2-2, the full variable domain is GAGVSQSPSNKVTEKGKDVELRCDPISGHTALYWYRQSLGQGLEFLIYFQGNSAPDKSGLPSDRFSAERTGGSVSTLTIQRTQQEDSAVYLCASSLLGYNTGELFFGEGSRLTVL.

This clonotype was found a few times. V usage is TRBV20-1 and J usage is TRBJ1-6; D perhaps matches TRBD1 (5 bases). The CDR3 runs to 14 residues. Per germline, CDR1 DFQATT and CDR2 SNEGSKA (reference sequence). Between the trimmed V and J ends, which lost 2 bases and 9 bases, there was a span of 14 bases. The chain's CDR3 is CSARFGERGSPLHF. CDR3 bases: TGCAGTGCTAGATTCGGCGAAAGGGGTTCACCCCTCCACTTT.

The chain recombines TRBV6-5 with TRBJ2-3; no clear D. This CDR3 is built from 17 residues. V was trimmed by 0 bases and J by 2 bases, leaving 15 bases between them. Germline V lookup: CDR1 MNHEY, CDR2 SVGAGI. The CDR3 reads CASSYSPGSGVTDTQYF. The DNA of the CDR3 is TGTGCCAGCAGTTACTCTCCTGGGTCGGGTGTCACAGATACGCAGTATTTT.

This clonotype appeared many times. The junction shows a germline mismatch at one end, possibly a read error. The chain is built from TRBV6-5 and TRBJ1-1; no reliable D call. Germline CDR1 and CDR2: MNHEY and SVGAGI. The CDR3 has 12 amino acids. This chain's CDR3 is CASGYGNTEAFF. The CDR3 DNA is TGTGCCAGCGGTTACGGGAACACTGAAGCTTTCTTT.

In its sample, this clonotype was seen a few times. The chain carries TRBV27 and TRBJ1-2; D perhaps matches TRBD1 (5 bases). CDR3 length: 15 amino acids. In germline, CDR1 is MNHEY, CDR2 SMNVEV (reference sequence). The V and J ends lost 5 bases and 3 bases respectively, with 16 bases between them. As DNA, the CDR3 is TGTGCCAGCAGTCCCAGAGGGGACGGCGACTATGGCTACACCTTC. Protein: CASSPRGDGDYGYTF.

This clonotype has a count of ten or more. This chain connects TRBV3-1 to TRBJ2-3, with D tentatively TRBD2 (6 bases). The CDR3 has 16 residues. The V end lost 3 bases, the J end lost 3 bases, and 16 bases lay between the germline ends. Germline V gene lookup returns CDR1 LGHDT and CDR2 YNNKEL (reference sequence). CDR3 nucleotide sequence: TGTGCCAGCAGCCATTTAAGCCCGGGGGTGACAGATACGCAGTATTTT. It translates to CASSHLSPGVTDTQYF.

This clonotype was found a few times. The rearrangement joins TRBV11-2 to TRBJ1-3; tentative D call: TRBD1 (5 bases). CDR3 size: 14 residues. Deletions cut 2 bases from V and 3 bases from J, with 8 bases between. Looked up from germline, CDR1 is SGHAT and CDR2 is FQNNGV. CDR3 in DNA: TGTGCCAGCAGCTTATTGACAGATGGAAACACCATATATTTT. Its protein is CASSLLTDGNTIYF.

This clonotype was seen at least ten times. This sequence joins TRBV5-6 and TRBJ1-5, with D possibly TRBD1 on 5 matching bases. The CDR3 covers 14 residues. Per the germline V gene, CDR1 is SGHDT and CDR2 is YYEEEE. Trimming pared 3 bases from V and 4 bases from J, leaving 11 bases between. The CDR3 spells CASSSLGGNQPQHF. In nucleotides, the CDR3 is TGTGCCAGCAGCTCATTGGGGGGGAATCAGCCCCAGCATTTT.

This clonotype was detected many times. The chain has TRBV11-2 and TRBJ2-1, with 10 bases fitting TRBD2. With 5 bases clipped from V and 2 bases from J, the junction kept 6 bases outside the gene matches. CDR3 length: 16 residues. CDR1 is SGHAT, CDR2 FQNNGV, per germline. The CDR3, as DNA: TGTGCCAGCAGCGTCTCTCTAGCGGGGGCCTACAATGAGCAGTTCTTC. Encoded protein: CASSVSLAGAYNEQFF.

This clonotype was seen many times. V is TRBV12-3 or TRBV12-4 and J is TRBJ2-5; TRBD1 aligns across 9 bases. After removal of 8 bases from V and 13 bases from J, the junction contained 11 bases not matched to a gene. The CDR3 runs to 12 residues. The CDR3, as DNA: TGTGCCAGCTCAAGGGACAGGGAGAGCCGGTACTTC. It yields the protein CASSRDRESRYF.

This clonotype was picked up many times. The genes are TRBV15 and TRBJ1-1; the D gene is possibly TRBD1 (5 bases). Germline CDR1 is LNHNV and CDR2 is YYDKDF (reference sequence). CDR3 length: 13 amino acids. V was pared by 9 bases and J by 5 bases, with 16 bases between. CDR3 in DNA: TGTGCCACGAGGACCCCAGGGCGGACTGAAGCTTTCTTT. Protein product: CATRTPGRTEAFF. Using reference TRBV15 and TRBJ1-1 for the parts outside the CDR3, the full variable domain is DAMVIQNPRYQVTQFGKPVTLSCSQTLNHNVMYWYQQKSSQAPKLLFHYYDKDFNNEADTPDNFQSRRPNTSFCFLDIRSPGLGDTAMYLCATRTPGRTEAFFGQGTRLTVV.

This clonotype was picked up a small number of times. The V and J genes are TRBV25-1 and TRBJ2-7; D unresolved. The CDR3 covers 12 residues. V lost 5 bases to trimming and J lost 3 bases, with 8 bases between them. Germline CDR1 and CDR2: MGHDK and SYGVNS. CDR3 in amino acids: CASSNGFYEQYF. Here the CDR3 DNA reads TGTGCCAGCAGTAACGGATTCTACGAGCAGTACTTC.

V is TRBV29-1 and J is TRBJ1-1; D ambiguous. From germline, CDR1 is SQVTM and CDR2 ANQGSEA. Between the trimmed V and J ends, which lost 5 bases and 0 bases, there was a span of 16 bases. The CDR3 is 15 residues long. The CDR3 region has the DNA TGCAGCGTTCATAGGGAAGAGCCTCTGAACACTGAAGCTTTCTTT. It translates to CSVHREEPLNTEAFF.

This clonotype occurred a few times. The chain carries TRBV5-4 and TRBJ1-2; weak D call: TRBD1 (6 bases). There are 14 residues in the CDR3. The germline V gene has CDR1 SGHNT and CDR2 YYREEE (reference sequence). V shed 4 bases and J shed 1 base, with 11 bases lying between them. DNA for the CDR3: TGTGCCAGCAGCCCACAGGGTCTTAACTATGGCTACACCTTC. Amino acid sequence: CASSPQGLNYGYTF.

This clonotype showed up many times. The V call is TRBV18, the J call TRBJ2-3; D remains unclear. Germline V lookup: CDR1 KGHSH, CDR2 LQKENI. Trimming cost V 3 bases and J 0 bases, with 13 bases left between them. This CDR3 has 16 residues. The CDR3 region is CASSPASTRSTDTQYF. CDR3 nucleotide sequence: TGTGCCAGCTCACCCGCGTCGACACGGAGCACAGATACGCAGTATTTT.

The chain couples TRBV5-1 to TRBJ2-1; the match to TRBD2 covers 7 bases. Looked up from germline, CDR1 is SGHRS and CDR2 is YFSETQ. Trimming took 0 bases from V and 5 from J; bases not matched to a gene: 5. The CDR3 runs to 15 residues. The CDR3 is CASSLEGGGNNEQFF. In DNA form, the CDR3 reads TGCGCCAGCAGCTTGGAGGGCGGGGGTAACAATGAGCAGTTCTTC.

This clonotype was detected a few times. The chain links TRBV6-2 or TRBV6-3 to TRBJ1-1, with 7 bases lining up with TRBD1. CDR1 and CDR2 from the germline V gene are MNHEY and SVGEGT. The ends lost 2 bases at V and 3 bases at J; junction bases unmatched: 3. The CDR3 has 14 amino acids. The CDR3, as DNA: TGTGCCAGCAGTTACGGGACAGTGGACACTGAAGCTTTCTTT. It codes for CASSYGTVDTEAFF.

The genes are TRBV5-6 and TRBJ1-4; TRBD1 might be the D (5 bases). Trimming took off 2 bases at V and 5 bases at J, with 13 bases between the two ends. This CDR3 comprises 15 residues. Germline-derived CDR1 and CDR2 are SGHDT and YYEEEE. CDR3 sequence: CASSFWGEVNEKLFF. The CDR3, as DNA: TGTGCCAGCAGCTTTTGGGGGGAGGTAAATGAAAAACTGTTTTTT. The whole variable domain, filled in from reference TRBV5-6 and TRBJ1-4, reads DAGVTQSPTHLIKTRGQQVTLRCSPKSGHDTVSWYQQALGQGPQFIFQYYEEEERQRGNFPDRFSGHQFPNYSSELNVNALLLGDSALYLCASSFWGEVNEKLFFGSGTQLSVL.

This clonotype was observed many times. CDR3 nucleotide sequence: TGCAGTGCTAGAGATCGGGACTTCTACTCGGGGTCAGCGGGGGGGCCGGGTGCAGATACGCAGTATTTT. Amino acids: CSARDRDFYSGSAGGPGADTQYF. This sequence joins TRBV20-1 and TRBJ2-3; the match to TRBD2 covers 10 bases. Germline loops: CDR1 DFQATT, CDR2 SNEGSKA (reference sequence). J was trimmed by 4 bases and V by 0 bases; bases with no gene match: 28. CDR3 size: 23 residues.

This clonotype occurred many times. This chain uses TRBV12-3 or TRBV12-4 with TRBJ2-3; 8 bases align to TRBD2. The CDR3 length is 16 residues. V trimming: 3 bases; J trimming: 3 bases; junction bases outside the gene matches: 8. The DNA of the CDR3 is TGTGCCAGCAGTTTGGATACTAGCGGAGGGACAGATACGCAGTATTTT. As protein: CASSLDTSGGTDTQYF.

This chain links TRBV20-1 with TRBJ2-7; tentative D call: TRBD2 (6 bases). Germline V CDR1 and CDR2: DFQATT, SNEGSKA (reference sequence). This CDR3 is built from 15 residues. Trimming removed 5 bases from V and 6 bases from J, with 23 bases in between. CDR3: CSAVSGGTFRPEQYF. The CDR3, as DNA: TGCAGTGCTGTCTCCGGGGGTACGTTTCGTCCCGAGCAGTACTTC.

At least ten counts were recorded for this clonotype. V gene TRBV28 combines with J gene TRBJ1-1; D ambiguous. CDR3 length: 15 amino acids. Germline V CDR1 and CDR2: MDHEN, SYDVKM. The V end lost 4 bases, the J end lost 1 base, and 13 bases lay between the germline ends. The CDR3: CASSWLDSPNTEAFF. CDR3 nucleotides: TGTGCCAGCAGTTGGCTGGACTCTCCGAACACTGAAGCTTTCTTT.